These 29 T cell receptor beta chains were all obtained from the same sample, sequenced in a study of T cell responses to AZD1222 COVID-19 vaccine. The protocol was immunoSEQ multiplex PCR, while the TCRdb copy is restricted to in-frame clones and leaves out a portion. In the table there are 35,000 to 45,000 clones, around 80% of which are singletons. The material was peripheral blood, obtained on day 0 of AZD1222 vaccination. These receptors were taken from an adult in good health.

This chain uses TRBV6-5 with TRBJ2-7, with 9 nucleotides matching TRBD2. The germline V gene encodes CDR1 MNHEY and CDR2 SVGAGI. This CDR3 contains 15 residues. V lost 0 bases, J lost 2 bases, and 2 bases stayed unmatched. The DNA for the CDR3 is TGTGCCAGCAGTTACTCCAGCGGGGGGCCCTACGAGCAGTACTTC. Translating gives CASSYSSGGPYEQYF.

This chain uses TRBV11-2 with TRBJ2-7; 9 nucleotides agree with TRBD1. Germline V gives CDR1 SGHAT, CDR2 FQNNGV. This CDR3 has 14 amino acids. With 5 bases clipped from V and 6 bases from J, the junction kept 8 bases outside the gene matches. Written as DNA, the CDR3 is TGTGCCAGCAGCCCACAGGGGGCCCTAGGCGAGCAGTACTTC. Amino acid sequence: CASSPQGALGEQYF.

This chain uses TRBV18 with TRBJ2-7; D possibly matches TRBD1 or TRBD2 (5 bases each). CDR3 length: 16 residues. Germline CDR1 reads KGHSH; CDR2 reads LQKENI. The V and J ends lost 3 bases and 1 base respectively, with 16 bases between them. CDR3 sequence reads: CASSPSQGVLSYEQYF. Written as DNA, the CDR3 is TGTGCCAGCTCACCGAGCCAGGGAGTTTTGTCCTACGAGCAGTACTTC. Together with reference TRBV18 and TRBJ2-7, the CDR3 gives the full variable domain: NAGVMQNPRHLVRRRGQEARLRCSPMKGHSHVYWYRQLPEEGLKFMVYLQKENIIDESGMPKERFSAEFPKEGPSILRIQQVVRGDSAAYFCASSPSQGVLSYEQYFGPGTRLTVT.

The chain carries TRBV7-9 and TRBJ2-2; 8 positions agree with TRBD2. CDR1 SEHNR and CDR2 FQNEAQ come from the germline V gene (reference sequence). V dropped 5 bases and J dropped 5; count of bases not matched to a gene: 7. This CDR3 comprises 15 residues. The CDR3 spells CASSPRVAGTGELFF. As DNA, the CDR3 is TGTGCCAGCAGCCCTCGGGTAGCGGGAACCGGGGAGCTGTTTTTT.

In its sample, this clone was seen once. J is TRBJ1-6 and V is TRBV15; D is uncertain. The CDR3 runs to 13 residues. V lost 1 base and J lost 9, with 7 bases in between. Germline CDR1 LNHNV, CDR2 YYDKDF (reference sequence). CDR3 region: CATSRGLGSPLHF. CDR3 sequence (DNA): TGTGCCACCAGCAGAGGTCTGGGTTCACCCCTCCACTTT.

The chain links TRBV12-3 or TRBV12-4 to TRBJ1-1; no definite D call. V gave up 5 bases and J gave up 4 bases, with 8 bases separating them. The length of the CDR3 is 12 residues. This CDR3 reads CASSAQRTEAFF. DNA of the CDR3: TGTGCCAGCAGTGCGCAGCGCACTGAAGCTTTCTTT.

The V and J genes are TRBV6-5 and TRBJ2-7; 12 bases match TRBD1. The V gene end was trimmed by 4 bases and the J gene end by 3 bases; junction bases not matched to a gene: 7. Germline-derived CDR1 and CDR2 are MNHEY and SVGAGI. CDR3 length: 16 amino acids. The CDR3 region is CASSSPGTGGRYEQYF. CDR3 sequence (DNA): TGTGCCAGCAGTTCTCCCGGGACAGGGGGCCGCTACGAGCAGTACTTC.

The rearrangement links TRBV2 to TRBJ1-1; possible D gene TRBD1, 6 bases. The CDR3 consists of 13 residues. Germline V gene lookup returns CDR1 SNHLY and CDR2 FYNNEI. V was shortened by 6 bases and J by 0 bases, with 8 bases between the two germline ends. In DNA, the CDR3 is TGTGCCAGCAGAGGACAGTTGAACACTGAAGCTTTCTTT. This gives the protein CASRGQLNTEAFF.

This clone was seen a few times. This chain uses TRBV3-1 (or the pseudogene TRBV3-2) with TRBJ1-1; 7 nucleotides align to TRBD1. The CDR3 runs to 15 residues. Germline CDR1 and CDR2: LGHDT and YNNKEL (reference sequence). With V trimmed by 1 base and J by 3 bases, 5 bases remained unmatched. CDR3 bases: TGTGCCAGCAGCCAAGTAGTAGGGGGCTACACTGAAGCTTTCTTT. Amino acids: CASSQVVGGYTEAFF.

This sequence joins TRBV2 and TRBJ1-4; 7 nucleotides line up with TRBD1. V lost 4 bases, J lost 8 bases, and 10 bases stayed unmatched. The CDR3 runs 15 residues. Germline CDR1 SNHLY, CDR2 FYNNEI. CDR3 protein: CASSGPGGVREKLFF. CDR3 DNA: TGTGCCAGCAGTGGACCAGGGGGGGTGAGAGAAAAACTGTTTTTT.

V is TRBV4-3 and J is TRBJ2-3; the D gene is possibly TRBD1 (5 bases). The V gene lost 1 base and the J gene lost 0 bases, with 11 bases spanning the gap. CDR1 and CDR2 (germline): LGHNA, YSLEER. The CDR3 has 16 amino acids. The CDR3 loop is CASSQGRAASTDTQYF. The CDR3 region has the DNA TGCGCCAGCAGCCAAGGCAGGGCGGCTAGCACAGATACGCAGTATTTT.

The chain links TRBV2 to TRBJ2-3; TRBD2 agrees at 7 bases. V lost 4 bases to trimming and J lost 4 bases; unmatched junction nucleotides: 8. There are 15 residues in the CDR3. In germline, CDR1 is SNHLY, CDR2 FYNNEI. Here the CDR3 reads CASSGGSGRADTQYF. CDR3 DNA: TGTGCCAGCAGTGGTGGTAGCGGGCGGGCAGATACGCAGTATTTT.

The rearrangement uses TRBV29-1 and TRBJ2-1, with 11 nucleotides matching TRBD2. J gave up 2 bases and V 7 bases, and 4 bases lay outside the gene matches. The CDR3 is 14 residues long. From germline, CDR1 is SQVTM and CDR2 ANQGSEA. This CDR3 is CSAIAGGPYNEQFF. Here the CDR3 DNA reads TGCAGCGCCATAGCGGGGGGGCCCTACAATGAGCAGTTCTTC.

On this clone: This same CDR3 is encoded by further DNA sequences in the sample. V usage is TRBV27 and J usage is TRBJ1-2, with D perhaps matching TRBD1 (6 bases). CDR1 and CDR2 (germline): MNHEY, SMNVEV (reference sequence). The CDR3 spans 12 residues. Trimming removed 3 bases at V and 6 bases at J, with 8 bases between. CDR3 residues: CASSLAGDGYTF. The CDR3 bases are TGTGCCAGCAGTTTGGCAGGGGATGGCTACACCTTC.

The chain recombines TRBV7-3 with TRBJ2-7, with a weak D call TRBD1 (6 bases). Trimming shortened V by 5 bases and J by 6 bases, and 17 bases separated the two germline ends. The CDR3 is made up of 14 amino acids. Germline CDR1 and CDR2: SGHTA and FQGTGA. The CDR3 is CASSPNIGGGEQYF. CDR3 bases: TGTGCCAGCAGCCCAAATATAGGGGGTGGCGAGCAGTACTTC.

The chain recombines TRBV29-1 with TRBJ1-2; 7 nucleotides match TRBD1. V shed 6 bases, J shed 3 bases, and the junction held 10 bases outside the gene matches. The CDR3 extends over 14 amino acids. Germline CDR1 and CDR2: SQVTM and ANQGSEA. CDR3 sequence reads: CSVGGGTAHYGYTF. In DNA form, the CDR3 reads TGCAGCGTCGGGGGGGGGACAGCCCACTATGGCTACACCTTC.

This chain uses TRBV7-2 with TRBJ2-2; no clear D. The CDR3 sequence is 14 residues long. The V end lost 6 bases, the J end lost 6 bases, and 14 bases lay between the germline ends. From germline, CDR1 is SGHTA and CDR2 FQGNSA. Written as DNA, the CDR3 is TGTGCCAGCAGAGCAGTCCTAGAATCCGGGGAGCTGTTTTTT. Protein sequence: CASRAVLESGELFF.

V gene TRBV6-1 combines with J gene TRBJ2-2, with D perhaps TRBD2 (5 bases). The CDR3 runs to 15 residues. V lost 2 bases and J lost 4, with 11 bases in between. Germline V gene sequence: CDR1 MNHNS, CDR2 SASEGT. CDR3 DNA: TGTGCCAGCAGTGAACCGGGTCGGGGCACCGGGGAGCTGTTTTTT. Amino acids: CASSEPGRGTGELFF.

The chain combines TRBV7-9 with TRBJ2-7; D remains unclear. Germline V gene sequence: CDR1 SEHNR, CDR2 FQNEAQ (reference sequence). The CDR3 length is 11 residues. V lost 6 bases to trimming and J lost 5 bases, with 8 bases between them. The CDR3 sequence: CASSSRHEQYF. The CDR3 nucleotides are TGTGCCAGCAGTTCCCGCCACGAGCAGTACTTC.

This chain connects TRBV7-2 to TRBJ1-2, with a weak D call TRBD1 (5 bases). The germline V and J ends were trimmed by 3 bases and 8 bases, with 10 bases remaining between them. CDR3 length equals 12 residues. Germline CDR1 is SGHTA and CDR2 is FQGNSA. The CDR3 loop reads CASSLEGLGYTF. As DNA, the CDR3 is TGTGCCAGCAGCTTGGAGGGGTTGGGCTACACCTTC. Looking up the rest from reference TRBV7-2 and TRBJ1-2 gives the full variable domain: GAGVSQSPSNKVTEKGKDVELRCDPISGHTALYWYRQSLGQGLEFLIYFQGNSAPDKSGLPSDRFSAERTGGSVSTLTIQRTQQEDSAVYLCASSLEGLGYTFGSGTRLTVV.

The chain carries TRBV7-3 and TRBJ2-7; 10 bases line up with TRBD1. The V segment lost 7 bases and the J segment 5 bases; nucleotides outside the gene matches: 8. In germline, CDR1 is SGHTA, CDR2 FQGTGA. CDR3 size: 14 residues. CDR3 in DNA: TGTGCCAGCACCGTCCGGGACAGGGGCAACGAGCAGTACTTC. It yields the protein CASTVRDRGNEQYF.

The chain combines TRBV4-1 with TRBJ2-5, with D maybe TRBD1 (6 bases). V dropped 1 base and J dropped 0 bases, with 21 bases sitting between them. The germline V gene encodes CDR1 MGHRA and CDR2 YSYEKL. The CDR3 spans 19 residues. CDR3 in DNA: TGCGCCAGCAGCCAAGGATGGAACCGGGACACCATGTACCAAGAGACCCAGTACTTC. Its translation is CASSQGWNRDTMYQETQYF.

Only a few counts were recorded for this clone. V gene TRBV10-3 combines with J gene TRBJ1-1; weak D call: TRBD1 (5 bases). V lost 2 bases to trimming and J lost 1 base, with 11 bases between them. Germline V lookup: CDR1 ENHRY, CDR2 SYGVKD. This CDR3 region has 15 residues. The CDR3 here is CAISEHPRGNTEAFF. CDR3 in DNA: TGTGCCATCAGTGAGCACCCGAGGGGGAACACTGAAGCTTTCTTT.

This clone was picked up a small number of times. The chain combines TRBV5-6 with TRBJ2-2; TRBD2 agrees at 7 bases. J gave up 6 bases and V 3 bases, and 5 bases lay outside the gene matches. Germline V gives CDR1 SGHDT, CDR2 YYEEEE. The CDR3 spans 14 residues. CDR3 DNA: TGTGCCAGCAGCTCGCAGACTAGCTCCGGGGAGCTGTTTTTT. Residues: CASSSQTSSGELFF.

The chain carries TRBV7-9 and TRBJ1-1; TRBD1 matches 7 bases. The CDR3 is made up of 13 amino acids. V shed 5 bases and J 3 bases; nucleotides not matched to a gene: 3. Per the germline V gene, CDR1 is SEHNR and CDR2 is FQNEAQ (reference sequence). The CDR3 DNA is TGTGCCAGCAGCCTCGACAGGGACACTGAAGCTTTCTTT. Amino acid sequence: CASSLDRDTEAFF.

The chain couples TRBV12-2 to TRBJ2-4; the D call TRBD2 from the table was never checked on the DNA. TRBV12-2 is a pseudogene segment. The CDR3 covers 16 residues. The CDR3, as DNA: TGTGCAAGTCGCTTAGCGGGGACTAGCTTGGAAAACATTCAGTACTTC. The encoded protein is CASRLAGTSLENIQYF.

The V call is TRBV5-1, the J call TRBJ1-1, with 8 bases matching TRBD1. The CDR3 sequence is 14 residues long. The germline V gene encodes CDR1 SGHRS and CDR2 YFSETQ. The J segment lost 1 base and the V segment lost 4 bases, leaving 3 bases of the junction unmatched. DNA of the CDR3: TGCGCCAGCAGCCCCGGACAGGGGAACACTGAAGCTTTCTTT. It translates to CASSPGQGNTEAFF. The full variable domain, completed using reference TRBV5-1 and TRBJ1-1, is KAGVTQTPRYLIKTRGQQVTLSCSPISGHRSVSWYQQTPGQGLQFLFEYFSETQRNKGNFPGRFSGRQFSNSRSEMNVSTLELGDSALYLCASSPGQGNTEAFFGQGTRLTVV.

The chain uses TRBV13 and TRBJ1-2; D is perhaps TRBD1 (5 bases). CDR1 is PRHDT, CDR2 FYEKMQ, per germline (reference sequence). The CDR3 loop spans 15 amino acids. Deletions cut 3 bases from V and 6 bases from J, with 17 bases between. The CDR3: CASSFSLRGSHGYTF. CDR3 DNA: TGTGCCAGCAGCTTCAGCCTTCGGGGGTCCCATGGCTACACCTTC.

The chain has TRBV13 and TRBJ2-7; D uncertain. Trimming pared 5 bases from V and 4 bases from J, leaving 18 bases between. Germline V lookup: CDR1 PRHDT, CDR2 FYEKMQ (reference sequence). This CDR3 is built from 15 residues. CDR3 nucleotides: TGTGCCAGCAGCGATAAAAGGGTCCCCCTATACGAGCAGTACTTC. Translation gives CASSDKRVPLYEQYF.